This entry features one T cell receptor (beta chain) sequence. Its matching antigen is unknown. Trimming cost V 10 bases and J 7 bases, with 14 bases left between them. The CDR3 sequence is 11 residues long. Germline CDR1 is MNHEY and CDR2 is SVGEGT. Every donor provided 9.5 to 10 milliliters of peripheral blood. Samples had at least 6.5 million PBMCs isolated from them. These data originate in a study of blood T cells in healthy people across ages. Study observations and caveats: Expanded clonotype shifts may have been confounded, as the donors had an unknown CMV status. PBMCs went unsorted, and a conclusive naive versus antigen-experienced comparison was therefore prevented.

A sample-barcoded 5' primer and a J-beta primer mix were used in a second PCR of about 6 to 12 cycles. TCRdb used MiXCR to reprocess the 5' RACE reads, holding one entry per CDR3 protein. The data show roughly 1,500,000 distinct CDR3 sequences, around 39% seen once. The chain uses TRBV6-2 or TRBV6-3 and TRBJ2-7; D is ambiguous. The clonotype comes from a woman aged 18-29 years in good health. What was sequenced was blood. This CDR3 reads CAISTLGEQYF. DNA of the CDR3: TGTGCCATCTCGACCCTGGGGGAGCAGTACTTC.